One sample yielded the 10 T cell receptor beta chains listed below, sequenced in a study of blood T cell repertoires in COVID-19. Measured with immunoSEQ multiplex PCR; TCRdb has only the in-frame clones, and not every one. The data show about 210,000 clones, around 92% seen once. Sequencing input: peripheral blood. The receptor source for this set is a man aged 25 to 40 with acute or convalescent COVID-19.

This rearrangement joins TRBV30 to TRBJ1-1; D not certain. The V end was cut by 3 bases, the J end by 11 bases, with 16 bases between. The CDR3 is 12 residues long. The germline V gene has CDR1 GTSNPN and CDR2 SVGIG (reference sequence). CDR3 in DNA: TGTGCCTGGAGCCTACCCCAAGGAGGGGCTTTCTTT. Translation gives CAWSLPQGGAFF.

The chain combines TRBV7-6 with TRBJ2-7; 8 nucleotides agree with TRBD1. Germline assignment: CDR1 SGHVS and CDR2 FNYEAQ. V lost 6 bases to trimming and J lost 5 bases; unmatched junction nucleotides: 12. This CDR3 region has 15 residues. The CDR3 sequence: CASSSSRTGSDEQYF. Here the CDR3 DNA reads TGTGCCAGCAGTTCCTCGAGGACAGGGTCTGACGAGCAGTACTTC.

This chain joins TRBV28 and TRBJ1-1; D is undetermined. Germline loops: CDR1 MDHEN, CDR2 SYDVKM. Deletions cut 8 bases from V and 1 base from J, with 8 bases between. The CDR3 extends over 12 amino acids. As DNA, the CDR3 is TGTGCCAGCGGCTCAGGGAACACTGAAGCTTTCTTT. Its translation: CASGSGNTEAFF. The full variable domain, its missing parts supplied by reference TRBV28 and TRBJ1-1, is DVKVTQSSRYLVKRTGEKVFLECVQDMDHENMFWYRQDPGLGLRLIYFSYDVKMKEKGDIPEGYSVSREKKERFSLILESASTNQTSMYLCASGSGNTEAFFGQGTRLTVV.

CDR3: CASRLDRVEGQPQHF. The CDR3 DNA is TGTGCCAGCAGACTCGACAGGGTGGAGGGTCAGCCCCAGCATTTT. The V and J genes are TRBV6-4 and TRBJ1-5; 7 bases fit TRBD1. The germline CDR1 and CDR2 sequences are MRHNA and SNTAGT. This CDR3 region has 15 residues. Losses at the gene ends were 6 bases for V and 6 bases for J; bases not matched to a gene: 11.

This rearrangement joins TRBV29-1 to TRBJ2-3; TRBD2 is a possible D gene (5 bases). CDR1 is SQVTM, CDR2 ANQGSEA, per germline. CDR3 length: 13 residues. Trimming removed 2 bases at V and 2 bases at J, with 8 bases between. Here the CDR3 reads CSVETGLTDTQYF. CDR3 DNA: TGCAGCGTTGAAACCGGACTCACAGATACGCAGTATTTT.

The chain employs TRBV11-3 and TRBJ2-7, with 7 bases fitting TRBD2. Germline CDR1 reads SGHNT; CDR2 reads YENEEA. CDR3 length: 13 amino acids. Unmatched junction bases numbered 6, after V lost 8 bases and J lost 2 bases. CDR3 amino acids: CASFSGRTYEQYF. The CDR3 coding sequence is TGTGCCAGCTTTAGCGGGCGAACCTACGAGCAGTACTTC.

This sequence joins TRBV15 and TRBJ1-3; D unclear. The CDR3 has 13 residues. Germline V gene lookup returns CDR1 LNHNV and CDR2 YYDKDF (reference sequence). V dropped 4 bases and J dropped 7 bases, with 11 bases sitting between them. The CDR3 DNA is TGTGCCACCAGCAAGGTTGGGCTGAACACCATATATTTT. Protein sequence: CATSKVGLNTIYF.

The V gene is TRBV5-1, the J gene TRBJ1-2, with 9 bases fitting TRBD1. The CDR3 has 14 amino acids. J lost 4 bases, V lost 4 bases, and 5 bases had no gene match. CDR1 is SGHRS, CDR2 YFSETQ, per germline. The CDR3, as DNA: TGCGCCAGCAGCCAGACAGGGGGGGCCTATGGCTACACCTTC. Encoded protein: CASSQTGGAYGYTF.

The chain employs TRBV7-2 and TRBJ2-1, with 8 bases that match TRBD1. This CDR3 has 15 residues. CDR1 SGHTA and CDR2 FQGNSA come from the germline V gene. V trimming: 5 bases; J trimming: 8 bases; junction bases outside the gene matches: 11. In DNA, the CDR3 is TGTGCCAGCAGCCCTCGTTTGGGACAGGTTGATGAGCAGTTCTTC. This translates into CASSPRLGQVDEQFF.

This clone was seen once. The gene calls are TRBV5-1 and TRBJ2-2, with 7 bases lining up with TRBD1. The CDR3 totals 14 residues. The V gene end was trimmed by 4 bases and the J gene end by 7 bases; junction bases not matched to a gene: 7. The V gene's germline CDR1 is SGHRS and CDR2 YFSETQ. CDR3: CASSPRTGFGELFF. CDR3 sequence (DNA): TGCGCCAGCAGCCCGAGGACAGGATTCGGGGAGCTGTTTTTT.